This T cell receptor (beta chain) was profiled in a study of T-cell memory formation after mild COVID-19. Study-level results: Among clones peaking at day 37 in the second wave, SARS-CoV-2 specificity remained unconfirmed. Pre-infection memory held some responding clones, suggesting pre-existing cross-reactive T cells responded. CD4+ clones that contracted lay mainly in CM and EM; CD8+ ones lay in EMRA.

This clonotype was observed a few times. Its antigen is unidentified. Researchers used 5'RACE with constant-segment primers to make TCR alpha and TCR beta cDNA libraries that carry sample barcodes and UMIs. TCRdb processed the 5' RACE reads anew with MiXCR; each CDR3 protein has one entry. The repertoire consists of about 200,000 distinct CDR3 sequences, with roughly 17% occurring once and the leading ten covering about 2.1%. CDR1 and CDR2 (germline): SEHNR, FQNEAQ (reference sequence). CDR3 length: 16 amino acids. The V and J ends lost 1 base and 2 bases, in that order; junction bases with no gene match: 5.

This chain links TRBV7-9 with TRBJ2-5; 9 nucleotides match TRBD2. The specimen was PBMCs or a T cell subset sorted from them (not recorded which). This sequence was found in an adult woman who had mild COVID-19 (a few samples of this study predate the infection). Cell type and time point are not known. CDR3: CASSLGLAGTQETQYF. DNA for the CDR3: TGTGCCAGCAGCTTAGGCCTAGCGGGGACTCAAGAGACCCAGTACTTC.